This T cell receptor beta chain originates from a study of OX40 agonist ivuxolimab in advanced cancers. Study-wide context: People who had prior anti-PD-1, anti-PD-L1 or anti-CTLA-4 therapy could take part, and about 40% had some.

Assay: immunoSEQ multiplex PCR; the TCRdb copy retains only in-frame clones and omits some. The profile shows about 120,000 clones, roughly nine tenths of them singletons. The table lists this clone with a few counts. The CDR3 has 13 amino acids. Per germline, CDR1 LGHNA and CDR2 YSLEER. The V end was cut by 0 bases, the J end by 8 bases, with 10 bases between. This chain links TRBV4-3 with TRBJ1-2, with a tentative D call TRBD1 (6 bases). The specimen comprised CD4+ or CD8+ T cells sorted from blood, sampled in a trial of the OX40 agonist ivuxolimab. This receptor was obtained from an adult with an advanced solid tumor such as melanoma, head and neck, liver or kidney cancer. The CDR3 spells CASSQDWGQGYTF. DNA of the CDR3: TGCGCCAGCAGCCAAGATTGGGGGCAGGGCTACACCTTC.